This TCR beta chain was identified during a study of blood T cell repertoires in COVID-19. Study details: Sites across the United States, Italy and Spain contributed samples from acute and convalescent COVID-19. T cells, B-cell-depleted T cells, or PBMCs provided the cDNA or gDNA that served as material.

The CDR3 loop spans 16 amino acids. The junction had 5 bases not matched to a gene; V was cut back by 1 base and J by 2 bases. Germline CDR1 LNHDA, CDR2 SQIVND (reference sequence). Original processing methods: Nucleated cell number was recorded as an estimate derived from reference gene primer amplification. Only in-frame clones appear in the TCRdb table, and some are missing; sequencing was by immunoSEQ multiplex PCR. The DNA was the basis for D and trimming; V, J and clone size are from that table. The sample has tens of thousands of clones; around nine tenths are singletons. Sequencing was carried out using peripheral blood. The TCR originated in a man aged 80 or over with acute or convalescent COVID-19. This chain links TRBV19 with TRBJ2-7; 10 bases match TRBD1. The DNA for the CDR3 is TGTGCCAGTAGTATAGCGGGGACAGGGGCTCCCTACGAGCAGTACTTC. This gives the protein CASSIAGTGAPYEQYF.